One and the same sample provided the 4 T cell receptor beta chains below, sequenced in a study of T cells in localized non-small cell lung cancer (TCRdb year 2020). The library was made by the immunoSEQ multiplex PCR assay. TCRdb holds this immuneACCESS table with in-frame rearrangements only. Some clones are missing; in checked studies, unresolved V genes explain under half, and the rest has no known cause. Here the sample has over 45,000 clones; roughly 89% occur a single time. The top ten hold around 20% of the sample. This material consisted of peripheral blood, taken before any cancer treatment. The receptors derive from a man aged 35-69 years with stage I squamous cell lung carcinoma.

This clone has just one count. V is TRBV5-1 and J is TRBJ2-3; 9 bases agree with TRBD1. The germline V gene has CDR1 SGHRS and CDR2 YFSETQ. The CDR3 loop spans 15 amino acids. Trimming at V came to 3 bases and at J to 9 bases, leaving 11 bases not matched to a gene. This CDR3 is CASSSENLQGATQYF. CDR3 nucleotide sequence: TGCGCCAGCAGCTCGGAAAATTTACAGGGGGCAACGCAGTATTTT. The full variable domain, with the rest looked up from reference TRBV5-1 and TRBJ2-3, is KAGVTQTPRYLIKTRGQQVTLSCSPISGHRSVSWYQQTPGQGLQFLFEYFSETQRNKGNFPGRFSGRQFSNSRSEMNVSTLELGDSALYLCASSSENLQGATQYFGPGTRLTVL.

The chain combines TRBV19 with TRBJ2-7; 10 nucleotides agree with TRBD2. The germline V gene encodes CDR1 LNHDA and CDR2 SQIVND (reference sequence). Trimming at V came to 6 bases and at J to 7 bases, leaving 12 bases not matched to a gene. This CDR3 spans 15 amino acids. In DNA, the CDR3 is TGTGCCAGTAGATCAACTAGCGGGATGTTCGGGGAGCAGTACTTC. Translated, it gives CASRSTSGMFGEQYF.

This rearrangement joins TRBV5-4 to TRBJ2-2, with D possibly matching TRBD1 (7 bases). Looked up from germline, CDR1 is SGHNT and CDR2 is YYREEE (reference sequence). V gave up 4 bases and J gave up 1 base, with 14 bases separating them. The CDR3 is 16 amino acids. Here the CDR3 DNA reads TGTGCCAGCAGCCCTGGAGGGACAGTGAACACCGGGGAGCTGTTTTTT. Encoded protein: CASSPGGTVNTGELFF.

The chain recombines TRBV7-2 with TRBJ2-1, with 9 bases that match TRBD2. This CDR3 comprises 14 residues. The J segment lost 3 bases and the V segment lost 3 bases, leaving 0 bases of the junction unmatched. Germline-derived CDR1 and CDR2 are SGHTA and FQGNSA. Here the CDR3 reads CASSFSGGYNEQFF. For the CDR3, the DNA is TGTGCCAGCAGCTTTAGCGGGGGCTACAATGAGCAGTTCTTC.